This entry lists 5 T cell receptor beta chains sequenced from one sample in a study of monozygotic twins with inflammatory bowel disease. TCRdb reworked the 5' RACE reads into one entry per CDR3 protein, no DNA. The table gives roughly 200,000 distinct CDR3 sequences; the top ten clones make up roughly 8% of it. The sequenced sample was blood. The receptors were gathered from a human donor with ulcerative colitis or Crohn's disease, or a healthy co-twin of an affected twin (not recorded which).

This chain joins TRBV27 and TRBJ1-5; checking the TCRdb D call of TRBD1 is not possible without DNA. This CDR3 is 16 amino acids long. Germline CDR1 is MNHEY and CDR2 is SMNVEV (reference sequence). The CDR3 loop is CASSSGGQGGNQPQHF.

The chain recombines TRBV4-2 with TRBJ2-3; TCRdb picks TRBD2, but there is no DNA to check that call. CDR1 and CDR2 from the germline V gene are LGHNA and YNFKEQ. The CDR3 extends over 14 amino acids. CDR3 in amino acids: CASSQGWETDTQYF.

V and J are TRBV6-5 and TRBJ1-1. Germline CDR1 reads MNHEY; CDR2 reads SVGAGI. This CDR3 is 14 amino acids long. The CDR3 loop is CASSYRTAKTEAFF.

The CDR3 sequence is CSASAGTAEQYF. The chain carries TRBV20-1 and TRBJ2-7; TCRdb's D call of TRBD1 is untestable without DNA. Germline-derived CDR1 and CDR2 are DFQATT and SNEGSKA (reference sequence). The CDR3 sequence is 12 residues long.

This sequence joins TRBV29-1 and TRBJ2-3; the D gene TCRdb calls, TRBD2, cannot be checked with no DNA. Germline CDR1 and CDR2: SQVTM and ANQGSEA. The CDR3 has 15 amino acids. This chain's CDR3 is CSVVGTSASADTQYF.